This is a list of T cell receptor beta chains from one sample in a study of patients and donors after allogeneic stem cell transplantation. TCRdb re-analysed the RT-PCR reads in MiXCR, keeping a single row per CDR3 protein. The table records over 400,000 distinct CDR3 sequences, around 15% of them present only once. The sequenced material came from blood, either unsorted or a sorted T cell fraction (not recorded which). The receptors come from a human donor who was either an allogeneic HSCT recipient or a stem cell or donor lymphocyte infusion donor (not recorded which). It is not recorded whose cells these are; they may come from a transplant donor. The CDR3 runs from the conserved cysteine through the conserved F or W. D genes are given only for firm matches. Clone size is shown for a subset of rows, as once, few, many or a class of expanded clone.

abundance	d_gene	v_gene	j_gene	CDR3aa	CDR3nt
-	-	TRBV25-1	TRBJ1-3	CASSEFLNSGNTIYF	TGTGCCAGCAGTGAATTTCTCAACTCTGGAAACACCATATATTTT
-	TRBD2	TRBV5-8	TRBJ2-1	CASSLAGLANEQFF	TGTGCCAGCAGCTTGGCGGGACTAGCCAATGAGCAGTTCTTC
many	TRBD1	TRBV5-1	TRBJ1-5	CASSSGQGDQPQHF	TGCGCCAGCAGCTCGGGACAGGGGGATCAGCCCCAGCATTTT
few	TRBD2	TRBV18	TRBJ2-4	CASSPRAGDNIQYF	TGTGCCAGCTCACCACGAGCGGGGGACAACATTCAGTACTTC
-	TRBD1	TRBV11-2	TRBJ1-2	CASTTNRGRFNGYTF	TGTGCCAGCACCACGAACAGGGGGCGATTCAATGGCTACACCTTC
-	-	TRBV24-1	TRBJ2-7	CATSDRGPPYEQYF	TGTGCCACCAGTGACCGGGGACCTCCCTACGAGCAGTACTTC
few	-	TRBV10-3	TRBJ1-2	CAILSPQTGTFYGYTF	TGTGCCATCCTATCCCCCCAGACAGGCACATTCTATGGCTACACCTTC
-	TRBD1	TRBV11-2	TRBJ1-2	CASSLDDPWTGANYGYTF	TGTGCCAGCAGCTTAGATGACCCCTGGACAGGAGCTAACTATGGCTACACCTTC
few	-	TRBV6-1	TRBJ1-5	CASKKGRGQPQHF	TGTGCCAGCAAAAAGGGGCGAGGTCAGCCCCAGCATTTT
-	-	TRBV6-1	TRBJ2-3	CASSEGPPSDTQYF	TGTGCCAGCAGTGAAGGGCCTCCGTCAGATACGCAGTATTTT
-	-	TRBV2	TRBJ1-1	CASSEWSAAYTEAFF	TGTGCCAGCAGTGAATGGTCAGCCGCTTACACTGAAGCTTTCTTT
-	TRBD2	TRBV3-1	TRBJ2-1	CASSQRASGAYNEQFF	TGTGCCAGCAGCCAAAGGGCTAGCGGGGCATACAATGAGCAGTTCTTC
-	TRBD1	TRBV5-1	TRBJ1-2	CASSLAPTGGNYGYTF	TGCGCCAGCAGCTTGGCCCCGACAGGGGGAAATTATGGCTACACCTTC
few	-	TRBV6-1	TRBJ2-4	CASSPQNPKNIQYF	TGTGCCAGCAGTCCGCAGAACCCCAAAAACATTCAGTACTTC